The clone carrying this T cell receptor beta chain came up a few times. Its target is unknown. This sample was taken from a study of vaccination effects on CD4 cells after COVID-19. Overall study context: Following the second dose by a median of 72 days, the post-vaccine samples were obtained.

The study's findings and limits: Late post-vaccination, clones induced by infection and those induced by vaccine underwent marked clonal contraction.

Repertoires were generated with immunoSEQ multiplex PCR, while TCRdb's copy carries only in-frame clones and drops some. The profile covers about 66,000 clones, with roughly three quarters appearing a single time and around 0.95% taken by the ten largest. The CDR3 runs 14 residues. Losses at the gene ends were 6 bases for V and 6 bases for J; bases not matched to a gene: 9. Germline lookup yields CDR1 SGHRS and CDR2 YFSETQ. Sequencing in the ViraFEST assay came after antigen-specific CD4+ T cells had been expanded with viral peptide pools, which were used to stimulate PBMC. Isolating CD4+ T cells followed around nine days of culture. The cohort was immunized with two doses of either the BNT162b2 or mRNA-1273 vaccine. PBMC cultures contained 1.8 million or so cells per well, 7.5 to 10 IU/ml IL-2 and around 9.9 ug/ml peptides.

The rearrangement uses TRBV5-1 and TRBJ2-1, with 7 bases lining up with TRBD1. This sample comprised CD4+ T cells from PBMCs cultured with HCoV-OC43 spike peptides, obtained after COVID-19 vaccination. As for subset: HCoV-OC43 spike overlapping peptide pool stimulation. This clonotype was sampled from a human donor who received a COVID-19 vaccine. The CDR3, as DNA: TGCGCCAGCAAACTATCGACAGGGCCCAATGAGCAGTTCTTC. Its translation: CASKLSTGPNEQFF.